This T cell receptor (beta chain) was captured by sequencing in a study of blood T cell repertoires in COVID-19. Overall study: COVID-19 samples collected from the United States, Italy and Spain covered acute and convalescent phases. In each case, the material was cDNA or gDNA derived from T cells, B-cell-depleted T cells, or PBMCs.

The length of the CDR3 is 15 residues. The V and J ends lost 0 bases and 1 base respectively, with 11 bases between them. Per the germline V gene, CDR1 is SGHRS and CDR2 is YFSETQ. Sequencing used immunoSEQ multiplex PCR; TCRdb keeps in-frame clones, though not all of them. The data contain approximately 320,000 clones, 85% of them singletons. The receptor's source is a human donor in a cohort sampled during active COVID-19. The chain joins TRBV5-1 to TRBJ2-7; weak D call: TRBD1 (6 bases). Sequences were obtained from peripheral blood. CDR3 coding DNA: TGCGCCAGCAGCTTGGACGGGACACCTTCCTACGAGCAGTACTTC. The encoded protein is CASSLDGTPSYEQYF. The full variable domain, rest sourced from reference TRBV5-1 and TRBJ2-7, is KAGVTQTPRYLIKTRGQQVTLSCSPISGHRSVSWYQQTPGQGLQFLFEYFSETQRNKGNFPGRFSGRQFSNSRSEMNVSTLELGDSALYLCASSLDGTPSYEQYFGPGTRLTVT.